Below are 20 T cell receptor beta chains sequenced from a single sample in a study of blood T cells in healthy people across ages. Alongside a J-beta primer mix, a sample-barcoded 5' primer served in a second PCR lasting about 7 to 11 cycles. TCRdb processed the 5' RACE reads anew with MiXCR; each CDR3 protein has one entry. Of more than 1.4 million distinct CDR3 sequences in the sample, 35% to 45% were seen once. The sample comprised blood. The receptors were gathered from a woman younger than 35 in good health.

This chain links TRBV13 with TRBJ2-1; 15 nucleotides align to TRBD2. Germline V gene data show CDR1 as PRHDT and CDR2 as FYEKMQ (reference sequence). J lost 11 bases, V lost 1 base, and 15 bases had no gene match. This CDR3 spans 19 amino acids. The CDR3 region is CASSLDLGGWGLAGGKQFF. CDR3 sequence (DNA): TGTGCCAGCAGCTTAGATTTGGGGGGATGGGGACTAGCGGGAGGAAAGCAGTTCTTC.

The rearrangement links TRBV21-1 to TRBJ2-5. TRBV21-1 is marked as a pseudogene. The CDR3 loop spans 13 amino acids. The CDR3 is CTSIRCSQETQYF. DNA of the CDR3: TGTACCAGCATCCGGTGTTCCCAAGAGACCCAGTACTTC.

This clonotype has more than one count but fewer than ten. V is TRBV25-1 and J is TRBJ1-5; D unclear. With 2 bases removed from V and 6 bases from J, the gap between germline ends came to 17 bases. Germline loops: CDR1 MGHDK, CDR2 SYGVNS. The CDR3 spans 16 residues. As DNA, the CDR3 is TGTGCCAGCAGTGAACTTGGCGAGGGTAATGGTCAGCCCCAGCATTTT. Its translation: CASSELGEGNGQPQHF.

This clonotype was observed a few times. This rearrangement joins TRBV15 to TRBJ2-6, with 7 nucleotides matching TRBD1. The trim removed 5 bases at V and 0 bases at J, leaving 4 bases unmatched. The CDR3 consists of 16 residues. The V gene's germline CDR1 is LNHNV and CDR2 YYDKDF (reference sequence). The CDR3 region is CATSRDSSSGANVLTF. The CDR3 bases are TGTGCCACCAGCCGGGACAGTAGCTCTGGGGCCAACGTCCTGACTTTC.

The chain uses TRBV28 and TRBJ2-7, with TRBD1 matching 8 bases. This CDR3 is built from 15 residues. Trimming at V came to 5 bases and at J to 10 bases, leaving 16 bases not matched to a gene. CDR1 and CDR2 (germline): MDHEN, SYDVKM. The CDR3 sequence is CASSLADRAQEAQYF. DNA for the CDR3: TGTGCCAGCAGTCTCGCGGACAGGGCACAAGAGGCCCAGTACTTC.

The chain couples TRBV7-8 to TRBJ2-7; D is unresolved. The CDR3 loop spans 15 amino acids. Trimming left V 3 bases short and J 2 bases short, with 14 bases between. CDR1 is SGHVS, CDR2 FQNEAQ, per germline. The CDR3 protein is CASSLSGGIAYEQYF. The CDR3 region has the DNA TGTGCCAGCAGCTTGTCAGGCGGAATCGCCTACGAGCAGTACTTC.

This clonotype has only a few counts. This chain links TRBV6-5 with TRBJ2-3, with 8 nucleotides matching TRBD2. The germline gives CDR1 MNHEY, CDR2 SVGAGI. The V and J ends lost 5 bases and 5 bases, in that order; junction bases with no gene match: 9. This CDR3 is built from 15 residues. DNA of the CDR3: TGTGCCAGCAGTGGCGGGAGAAGCGGGAGAGATACGCAGTATTTT. Protein sequence: CASSGGRSGRDTQYF.

The CDR3 DNA is TGCGCCAGCAGCTTGGAGGACGGGAACACAGATACGCAGTATTTT. Its translation: CASSLEDGNTDTQYF. This chain joins TRBV5-1 and TRBJ2-3; D may be TRBD2 (5 bases). Looked up from germline, CDR1 is SGHRS and CDR2 is YFSETQ. V shed 0 bases and J shed 2 bases, with 10 bases lying between them. The CDR3 length is 15 residues.

The chain employs TRBV7-9 and TRBJ1-1; 8 positions agree with TRBD1. V dropped 4 bases and J dropped 2; count of bases not matched to a gene: 9. CDR1 is SEHNR, CDR2 FQNEAQ, per germline (reference sequence). The CDR3 sequence is 16 residues long. The CDR3 DNA sequence: TGTGCCAGCAGCTCGTTCAGGGGACAGGATAACACTGAAGCTTTCTTT. Translation gives CASSSFRGQDNTEAFF.

The chain combines TRBV2 with TRBJ2-3; 8 bases fit TRBD2. Trimming removed 5 bases from V and 4 bases from J; junction bases left unmatched: 8. The CDR3 has 15 amino acids. Looked up from germline, CDR1 is SNHLY and CDR2 is FYNNEI. In nucleotides, the CDR3 is TGTGCCAGCAGTCCCCCGGGAGGGATCTCAGATACGCAGTATTTT. Protein product: CASSPPGGISDTQYF.

This chain uses TRBV5-1 with TRBJ2-1; weak D call: TRBD2 (6 bases). Trimming cost V 4 bases and J 7 bases, with 24 bases left between them. The germline gives CDR1 SGHRS, CDR2 YFSETQ. The CDR3 spans 17 residues. CDR3 coding DNA: TGCGCCAGCAGCCCTATCGAGTTCATGCGGAGGGATAATGAGCAGTTCTTC. This codes for CASSPIEFMRRDNEQFF. Full variable domain (outside the CDR3, taken from reference TRBV5-1 and TRBJ2-1): KAGVTQTPRYLIKTRGQQVTLSCSPISGHRSVSWYQQTPGQGLQFLFEYFSETQRNKGNFPGRFSGRQFSNSRSEMNVSTLELGDSALYLCASSPIEFMRRDNEQFFGPGTRLTVL.

This clonotype showed up just a few times. The chain joins TRBV6-5 to TRBJ2-2; D assignment may be TRBD1 or TRBD2 (5 bases each). The CDR3 extends over 16 amino acids. Trimming removed 5 bases from V and 1 base from J, with 14 bases in between. The germline gives CDR1 MNHEY, CDR2 SVGAGI. CDR3 sequence reads: CASSPGTKKNTGELFF. CDR3 nucleotides: TGTGCCAGCAGTCCGGGGACCAAAAAGAACACCGGGGAGCTGTTTTTT.

This clonotype has just one count. CDR3 in DNA: TGTGCCAGCAGCTTACCCCCGGGACTAGCGGGAGGGACCACCTACGAGCAGTACTTC. It translates to CASSLPPGLAGGTTYEQYF. The V call is TRBV7-2, the J call TRBJ2-7; 16 nucleotides agree with TRBD2. Trimming at V came to 2 bases and at J to 2 bases, leaving 9 bases not matched to a gene. The CDR3 is 19 residues long. Per germline, CDR1 SGHTA and CDR2 FQGNSA.

This sequence joins TRBV9 and TRBJ1-4; D unclear. V shed 4 bases and J shed 0 bases, with 16 bases lying between them. This CDR3 contains 17 residues. Germline V gene sequence: CDR1 SGDLS, CDR2 YYNGEE. CDR3: CASSPSLTDATNEKLFF. CDR3 nucleotide sequence: TGTGCCAGCAGCCCCTCTTTGACCGACGCAACTAATGAAAAACTGTTTTTT.

DNA for the CDR3: TGTGCCAGCAGTTACTCTAACCACAGGGGGCTCACTGAAGCTTTCTTT. It specifies CASSYSNHRGLTEAFF. The genes are TRBV6-5 and TRBJ1-1; 9 positions match TRBD1. The V gene's germline CDR1 is MNHEY and CDR2 SVGAGI. With 0 bases clipped from V and 4 bases from J, the junction kept 6 bases outside the gene matches. This CDR3 spans 16 amino acids.

The chain is built from TRBV10-2 and TRBJ1-2; D unresolved. CDR1 is WSHSY and CDR2 is SAAADI in the germline V gene. V lost 3 bases, J lost 2 bases, and 7 bases lay in between. The CDR3 sequence is 13 residues long. CDR3: CASSESENYGYTF. In DNA, the CDR3 is TGCGCCAGCAGTGAATCGGAGAACTATGGCTACACCTTC.

The chain recombines TRBV5-1 with TRBJ1-1, with 7 bases lining up with TRBD1. This CDR3 spans 15 amino acids. Per germline, CDR1 SGHRS and CDR2 YFSETQ. The trim removed 1 base at V and 2 bases at J, leaving 5 bases unmatched. The CDR3 is CASSLPTGTNTEAFF. The DNA of the CDR3 is TGCGCCAGCAGCTTGCCGACAGGGACAAACACTGAAGCTTTCTTT.

This clonotype was counted only a few times. The V gene is TRBV12-3 or TRBV12-4, the J gene TRBJ2-5, with D unresolved. The CDR3 length is 15 residues. V lost 6 bases and J lost 1, with 15 bases in between. The CDR3, as DNA: TGTGCCAGCAGCCCCGGTACAAGGCCCCAAGAGACCCAGTACTTC. Translation gives CASSPGTRPQETQYF.

A remark on this clonotype: The germline gene is not matched at one end of the junction; a read error may be the cause. The chain employs TRBV20-1 and TRBJ1-1; 8 bases align to TRBD1. The CDR3 consists of 15 residues. Germline lookup yields CDR1 DFQATT and CDR2 SNEGSKA (reference sequence). The CDR3 loop is CSALHRDRLNPEAFF. DNA of the CDR3: TGCAGTGCTCTACACCGGGACAGGCTGAACCCTGAAGCTTTCTTT.

Worth noting for this clonotype: The junction and the germline gene differ at one end; a read error may be behind it. This chain joins TRBV20-1 and TRBJ2-1, with 11 bases identical to TRBD2. The CDR3 runs 18 residues. Per the germline V gene, CDR1 is DFQATT and CDR2 is SNEGSKA (reference sequence). The CDR3 is CGARARGVAGGPYNEQFF. DNA of the CDR3: TGCGGTGCTAGAGCCAGGGGAGTAGCGGGAGGGCCTTACAATGAGCAGTTCTTC.